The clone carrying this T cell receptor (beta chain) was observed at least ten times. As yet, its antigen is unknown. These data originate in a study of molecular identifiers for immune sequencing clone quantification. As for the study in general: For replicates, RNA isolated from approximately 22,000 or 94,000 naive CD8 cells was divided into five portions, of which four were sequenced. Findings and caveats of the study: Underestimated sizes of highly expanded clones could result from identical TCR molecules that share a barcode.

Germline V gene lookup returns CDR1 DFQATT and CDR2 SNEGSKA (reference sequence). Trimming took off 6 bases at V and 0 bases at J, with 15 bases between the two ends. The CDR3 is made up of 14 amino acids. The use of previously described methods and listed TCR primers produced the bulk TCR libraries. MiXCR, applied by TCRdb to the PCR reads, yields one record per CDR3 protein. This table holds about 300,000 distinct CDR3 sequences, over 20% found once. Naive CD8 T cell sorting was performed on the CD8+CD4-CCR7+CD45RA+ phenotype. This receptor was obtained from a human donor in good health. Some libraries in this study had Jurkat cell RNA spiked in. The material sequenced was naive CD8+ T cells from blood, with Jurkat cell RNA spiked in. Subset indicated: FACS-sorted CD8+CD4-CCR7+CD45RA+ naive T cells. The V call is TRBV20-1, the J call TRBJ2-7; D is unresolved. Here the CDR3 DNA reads TGCAGTGCCGTTCGCGAAGGGCTCTCCTACGAGCAGTACTTC. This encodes CSAVREGLSYEQYF.